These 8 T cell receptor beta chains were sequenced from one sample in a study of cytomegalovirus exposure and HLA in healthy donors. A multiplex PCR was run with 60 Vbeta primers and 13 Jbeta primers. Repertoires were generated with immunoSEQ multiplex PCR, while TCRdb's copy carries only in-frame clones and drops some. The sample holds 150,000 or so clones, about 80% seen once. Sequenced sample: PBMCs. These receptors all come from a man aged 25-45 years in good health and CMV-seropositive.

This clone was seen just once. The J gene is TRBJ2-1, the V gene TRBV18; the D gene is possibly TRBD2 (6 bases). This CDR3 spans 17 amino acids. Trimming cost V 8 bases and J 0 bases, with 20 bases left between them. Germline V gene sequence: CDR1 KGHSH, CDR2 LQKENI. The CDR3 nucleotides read TGTGCCAGCGCACTCCTCCCTAGCGACCCCTCCTACAATGAGCAGTTCTTC. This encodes CASALLPSDPSYNEQFF. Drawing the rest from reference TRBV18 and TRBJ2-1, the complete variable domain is NAGVMQNPRHLVRRRGQEARLRCSPMKGHSHVYWYRQLPEEGLKFMVYLQKENIIDESGMPKERFSAEFPKEGPSILRIQQVVRGDSAAYFCASALLPSDPSYNEQFFGPGTRLTVL.

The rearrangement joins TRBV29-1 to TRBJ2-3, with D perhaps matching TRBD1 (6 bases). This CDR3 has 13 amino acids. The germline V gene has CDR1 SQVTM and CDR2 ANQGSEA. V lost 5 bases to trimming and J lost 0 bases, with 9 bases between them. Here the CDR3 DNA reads TGCAGCGTTAGCCAGGGGAGCACAGATACGCAGTATTTT. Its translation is CSVSQGSTDTQYF.

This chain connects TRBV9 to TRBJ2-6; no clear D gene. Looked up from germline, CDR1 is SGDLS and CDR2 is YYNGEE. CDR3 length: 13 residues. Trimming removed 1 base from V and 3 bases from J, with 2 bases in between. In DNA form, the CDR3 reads TGTGCCAGCAGCGTACTTGGGGCCAACGTCCTGACTTTC. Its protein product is CASSVLGANVLTF.

The CDR3 region is CASSNSGRAFSEQFF. CDR3 in DNA: TGTGCCAGCAGCAACAGCGGGAGGGCCTTTTCCGAGCAGTTCTTC. The genes are TRBV7-2 and TRBJ2-1; 10 positions agree with TRBD2. The J segment lost 10 bases and the V segment lost 5 bases, leaving 11 bases of the junction unmatched. Per the germline V gene, CDR1 is SGHTA and CDR2 is FQGNSA. The CDR3 covers 15 residues.

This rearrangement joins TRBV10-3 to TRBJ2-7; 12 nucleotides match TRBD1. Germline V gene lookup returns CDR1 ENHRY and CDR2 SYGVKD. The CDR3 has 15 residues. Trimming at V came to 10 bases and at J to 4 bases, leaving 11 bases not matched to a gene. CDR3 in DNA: TGTGCCACCCGAACCGGGACAGGGGGCATGTACGAGCAGTACTTC. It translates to CATRTGTGGMYEQYF.

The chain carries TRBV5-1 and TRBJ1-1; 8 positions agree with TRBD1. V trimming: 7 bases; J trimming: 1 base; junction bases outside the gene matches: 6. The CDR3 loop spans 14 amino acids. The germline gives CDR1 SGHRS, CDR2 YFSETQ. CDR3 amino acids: CASHTQGENTEAFF. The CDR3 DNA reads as TGCGCCAGCCATACACAGGGGGAGAACACTGAAGCTTTCTTT.

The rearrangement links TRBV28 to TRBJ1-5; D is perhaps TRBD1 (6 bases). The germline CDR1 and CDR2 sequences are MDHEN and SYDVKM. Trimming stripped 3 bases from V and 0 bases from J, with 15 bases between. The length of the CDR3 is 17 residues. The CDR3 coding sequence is TGTGCCAGCAGTTTTGTCAGGGGTTACTATAGCAATCAGCCCCAGCATTTT. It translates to CASSFVRGYYSNQPQHF.

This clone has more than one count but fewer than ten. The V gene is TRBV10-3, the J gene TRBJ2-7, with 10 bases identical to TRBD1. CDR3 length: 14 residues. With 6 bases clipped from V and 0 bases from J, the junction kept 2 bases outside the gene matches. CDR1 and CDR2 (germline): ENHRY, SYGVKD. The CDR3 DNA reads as TGTGCCATCAGAGGGACAGGGGCCTCCTACGAGCAGTACTTC. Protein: CAIRGTGASYEQYF.